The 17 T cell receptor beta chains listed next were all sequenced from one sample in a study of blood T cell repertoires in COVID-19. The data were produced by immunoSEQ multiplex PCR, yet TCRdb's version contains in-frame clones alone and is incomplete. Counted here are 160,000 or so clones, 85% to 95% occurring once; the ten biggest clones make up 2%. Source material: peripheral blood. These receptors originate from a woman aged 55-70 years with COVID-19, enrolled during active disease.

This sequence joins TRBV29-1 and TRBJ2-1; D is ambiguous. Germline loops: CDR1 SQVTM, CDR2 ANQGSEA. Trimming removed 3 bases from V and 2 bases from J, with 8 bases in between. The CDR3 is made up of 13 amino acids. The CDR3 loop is CSVDGGTYNEQFF. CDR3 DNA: TGCAGCGTTGATGGTGGCACCTACAATGAGCAGTTCTTC.

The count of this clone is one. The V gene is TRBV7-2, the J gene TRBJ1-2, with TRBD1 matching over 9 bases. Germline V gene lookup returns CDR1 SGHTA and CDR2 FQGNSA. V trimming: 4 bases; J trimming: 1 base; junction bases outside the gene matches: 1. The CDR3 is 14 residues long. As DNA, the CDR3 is TGTGCCAGCAGCTGGGGACAGGGTAACTATGGCTACACCTTC. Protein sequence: CASSWGQGNYGYTF.

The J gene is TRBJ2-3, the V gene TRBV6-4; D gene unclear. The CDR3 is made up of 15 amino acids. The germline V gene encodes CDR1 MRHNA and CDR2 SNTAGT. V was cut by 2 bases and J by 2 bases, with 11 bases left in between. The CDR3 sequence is CASSDLAGTTDTQYF. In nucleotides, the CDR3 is TGTGCCAGCAGTGACCTGGCAGGTACCACAGATACGCAGTATTTT.

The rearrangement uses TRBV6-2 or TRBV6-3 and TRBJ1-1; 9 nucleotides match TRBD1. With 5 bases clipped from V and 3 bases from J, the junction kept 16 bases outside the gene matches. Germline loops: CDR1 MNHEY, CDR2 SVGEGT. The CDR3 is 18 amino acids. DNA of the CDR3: TGTGCCAGCAGTATAGGGACAGGGTTTATTCTGGAAGACACTGAAGCTTTCTTT. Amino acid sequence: CASSIGTGFILEDTEAFF.

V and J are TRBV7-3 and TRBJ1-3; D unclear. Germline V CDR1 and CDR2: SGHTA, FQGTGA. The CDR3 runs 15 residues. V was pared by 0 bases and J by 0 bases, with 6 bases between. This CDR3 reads CASSLTGLSGNTIYF. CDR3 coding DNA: TGTGCCAGCAGCTTAACAGGACTCTCTGGAAACACCATATATTTT.

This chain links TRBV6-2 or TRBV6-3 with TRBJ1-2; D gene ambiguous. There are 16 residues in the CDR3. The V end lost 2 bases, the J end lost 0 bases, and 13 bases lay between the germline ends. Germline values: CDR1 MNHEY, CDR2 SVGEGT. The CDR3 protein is CASSYVSLAPNYGYTF. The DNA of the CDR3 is TGTGCCAGCAGTTACGTCTCCCTAGCCCCTAACTATGGCTACACCTTC.

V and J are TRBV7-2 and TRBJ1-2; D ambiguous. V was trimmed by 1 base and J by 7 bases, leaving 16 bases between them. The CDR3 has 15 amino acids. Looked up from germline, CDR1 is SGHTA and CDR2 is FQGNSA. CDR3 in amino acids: CASSLERAPTRGYTF. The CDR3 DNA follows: TGTGCCAGCAGCTTAGAGAGGGCACCAACCCGTGGCTACACCTTC.

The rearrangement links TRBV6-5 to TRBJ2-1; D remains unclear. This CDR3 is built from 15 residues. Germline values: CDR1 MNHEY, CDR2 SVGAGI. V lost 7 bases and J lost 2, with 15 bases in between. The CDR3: CASTSTLTAYNEQFF. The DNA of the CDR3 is TGTGCCAGCACTTCGACACTCACGGCCTACAATGAGCAGTTCTTC.

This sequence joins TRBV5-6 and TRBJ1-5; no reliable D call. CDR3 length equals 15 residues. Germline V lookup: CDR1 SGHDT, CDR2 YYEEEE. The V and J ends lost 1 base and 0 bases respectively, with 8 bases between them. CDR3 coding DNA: TGTGCCAGCAGCTTGTCCATCAATAGCAATCAGCCCCAGCATTTT. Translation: CASSLSINSNQPQHF.

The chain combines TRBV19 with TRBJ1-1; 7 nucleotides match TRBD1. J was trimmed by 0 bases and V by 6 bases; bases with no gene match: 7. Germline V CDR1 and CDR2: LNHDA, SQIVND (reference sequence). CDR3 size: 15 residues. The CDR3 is CASRASTGMNTEAFF. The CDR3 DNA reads TGTGCCAGTAGGGCCTCGACAGGGATGAACACTGAAGCTTTCTTT.

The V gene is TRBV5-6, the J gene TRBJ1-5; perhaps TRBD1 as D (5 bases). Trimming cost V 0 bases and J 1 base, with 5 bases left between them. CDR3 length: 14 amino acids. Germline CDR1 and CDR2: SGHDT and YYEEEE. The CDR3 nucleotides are TGTGCCAGCAGCTTGGGACAGAGCAATCAGCCCCAGCATTTT. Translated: CASSLGQSNQPQHF.

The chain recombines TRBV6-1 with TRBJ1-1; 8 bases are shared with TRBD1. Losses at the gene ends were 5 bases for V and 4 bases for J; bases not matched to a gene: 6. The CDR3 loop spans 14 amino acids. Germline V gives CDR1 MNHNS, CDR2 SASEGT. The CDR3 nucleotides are TGTGCCAGCAGTTCCCCTGACAGGGGCACTGAAGCTTTCTTT. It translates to CASSSPDRGTEAFF.

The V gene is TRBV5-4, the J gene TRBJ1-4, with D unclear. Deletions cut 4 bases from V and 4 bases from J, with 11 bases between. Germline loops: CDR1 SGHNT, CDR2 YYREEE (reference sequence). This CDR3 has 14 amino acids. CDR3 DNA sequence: TGTGCCAGCAGCCCCAGACTGAGTAATGAAAAACTGTTTTTT. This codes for CASSPRLSNEKLFF. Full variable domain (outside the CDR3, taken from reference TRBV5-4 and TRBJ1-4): ETGVTQSPTHLIKTRGQQVTLRCSSQSGHNTVSWYQQALGQGPQFIFQYYREEENGRGNFPPRFSGLQFPNYSSELNVNALELDDSALYLCASSPRLSNEKLFFGSGTQLSVL.

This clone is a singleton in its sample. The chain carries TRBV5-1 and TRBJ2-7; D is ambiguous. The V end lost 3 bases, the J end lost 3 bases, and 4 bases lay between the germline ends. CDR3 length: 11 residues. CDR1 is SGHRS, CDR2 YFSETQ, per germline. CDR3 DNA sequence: TGCGCCAGCAGCTCCCTCTACGAGCAGTACTTC. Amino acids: CASSSLYEQYF.

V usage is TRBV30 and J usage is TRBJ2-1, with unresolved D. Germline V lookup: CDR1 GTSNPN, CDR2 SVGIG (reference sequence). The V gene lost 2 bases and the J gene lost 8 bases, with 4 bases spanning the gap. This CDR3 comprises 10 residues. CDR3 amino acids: CAWSIDEQFF. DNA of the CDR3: TGTGCCTGGAGTATCGATGAGCAGTTCTTC.

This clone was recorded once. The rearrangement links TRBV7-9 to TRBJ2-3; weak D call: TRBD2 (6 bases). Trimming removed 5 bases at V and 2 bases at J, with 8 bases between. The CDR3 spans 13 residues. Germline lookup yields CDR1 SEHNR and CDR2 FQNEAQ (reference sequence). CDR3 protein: CASSPDYTDTQYF. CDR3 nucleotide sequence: TGTGCCAGCAGCCCGGACTACACAGATACGCAGTATTTT.

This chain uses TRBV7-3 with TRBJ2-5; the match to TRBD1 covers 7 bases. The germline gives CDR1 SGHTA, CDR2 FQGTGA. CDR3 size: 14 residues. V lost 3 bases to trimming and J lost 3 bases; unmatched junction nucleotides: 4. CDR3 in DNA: TGTGCCAGCAGCTTCACAGGGGCCGAAGAGACCCAGTACTTC. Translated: CASSFTGAEETQYF.